Below are 4 T cell receptor beta chains sequenced from a single sample in a study of response to subunit inactivated influenza vaccine. Each CDR3 protein gets one entry after TCRdb re-called the RT-PCR reads with MiXCR. The sample records over 800,000 distinct CDR3 sequences, approximately 22% being singletons. The sequencing here drew on PBMCs from blood, taken more than 4 days after vaccination. These receptors were collected from a man between 50 and 59 years old who received an inactivated influenza vaccine.

This clonotype occurred a few times. The chain uses TRBV6-2 or TRBV6-3 and TRBJ2-1; perhaps TRBD1 as D (6 bases). Trimming shortened V by 1 base and J by 3 bases, and 7 bases separated the two germline ends. The CDR3 sequence is 14 residues long. CDR1 is MNHEY, CDR2 SVGEGT, per germline. The CDR3 here is CASSYLQGYNEQFF. The CDR3 nucleotides are TGTGCCAGCAGTTACTTACAGGGCTACAATGAGCAGTTCTTC.

This rearrangement joins TRBV29-1 to TRBJ2-5, with 9 bases that match TRBD1. V was pared by 7 bases and J by 5 bases, with 11 bases of the junction left unmatched. This CDR3 is built from 14 residues. Germline V CDR1 and CDR2: SQVTM, ANQGSEA. The CDR3 DNA reads TGCAGCGAGCCGAAGGGGACAGGGCAGGAGACCCAGTACTTC. Amino acids: CSEPKGTGQETQYF.

The J gene is TRBJ2-3, the V gene TRBV20-1, with unresolved D. Germline CDR1 is DFQATT and CDR2 is SNEGSKA (reference sequence). The CDR3 totals 14 residues. V lost 2 bases to trimming and J lost 2 bases, with 11 bases between them. The DNA of the CDR3 is TGCAGTGCTAGAAACTACCAATTCACAGATACGCAGTATTTT. Encoded protein: CSARNYQFTDTQYF.

The V call is TRBV3-1, the J call TRBJ2-5, with TRBD2 as a possible D gene (5 bases). The CDR3 spans 12 residues. V was cut by 8 bases and J by 5 bases, with 12 bases left in between. The germline gives CDR1 LGHDT, CDR2 YNNKEL (reference sequence). The CDR3 region has the DNA TGTGCCAGCGGAGGCTTTGGGGAGACCCAGTACTTC. This gives the protein CASGGFGETQYF.